A selection of T cell receptor beta chains follows, all from one sample in a study of early T cells in non-severe SARS-CoV-2 infection. TCRdb fed the 5' RACE reads into MiXCR, producing one record per CDR3 protein. The sample shows just under 65,000 distinct CDR3 sequences, less than 15% of them seen only once. The sequenced sample was whole blood. The receptors stem from an adult who was a healthcare worker with PCR-confirmed SARS-CoV-2 infection or an uninfected control (not recorded which). Each CDR3 is given with its conserved first and last residue. Each record gives: V gene, clone size, J gene, D gene, CDR3 length, CDR3 DNA, CDR3 protein. A D gene is named only where the DNA matches it firmly. Only part of the rows carry a size: once, few, many, or a class if the clone is expanded.

TRBV27,few,TRBJ1-3,NA,13,TGTGCCAGCAGTGTTAACAGGGACGGCACCATATATTTT,CASSVNRDGTIYF
TRBV10-3,NA,TRBJ2-7,NA,12,TGTGCCATCAGTGCGGACAGCTACGAGCAGTACTTC,CAISADSYEQYF
TRBV5-5,few,TRBJ1-5,NA,15,TGTGCCAGCAGCTTGGACCCTCAGGGTTATCAGCCCCAGCATTTT,CASSLDPQGYQPQHF
TRBV18,once,TRBJ2-1,TRBD2,14,TGTGCCAGCTCACTGGGACTAGAAAGGGGTGAGCAGTTCTTC,CASSLGLERGEQFF
TRBV18,many,TRBJ2-7,TRBD2,15,TGTGCCAGCTCACCCGGACTAGCGGGGGGGTACGAGCAGTACTTC,CASSPGLAGGYEQYF
TRBV12-3/TRBV12-4,NA,TRBJ1-1,NA,12,TGTGCCAGCAGTTTTAGAGGTCCTGAGGCTTTCTTT,CASSFRGPEAFF
TRBV15,many,TRBJ2-3,TRBD2,16,TGTGCCACCAGCAGAGATCCAGCGGGGGTTAGAGATACGCAGTATTTT,CATSRDPAGVRDTQYF
TRBV19,NA,TRBJ1-5,NA,14,TGTGCCAGTAGTACGGATCCCAGGGGTCAGCCCCAGCATTTT,CASSTDPRGQPQHF
TRBV20-1,few,TRBJ2-7,TRBD1,11,TGCAGTGCTAGTGACAGGGGGGAGCAGTACTTC,CSASDRGEQYF
TRBV5-4,many,TRBJ2-2,NA,14,TGTGCCAGCAGCCCCCCCGCGAACACCGGGGAGCTGTTTTTT,CASSPPANTGELFF
TRBV5-6,few,TRBJ1-1,TRBD1,16,TGTGCCAGCAGCCCGCTGCCCTGGACAGGGGACACTGAAGCTTTCTTT,CASSPLPWTGDTEAFF
TRBV6-2/TRBV6-3,few,TRBJ1-1,NA,12,TGTGCCAGCCGGAGGGGCACGTCTGAAGCTTTCTTT,CASRRGTSEAFF
TRBV6-6,many,TRBJ1-6,NA,15,TGTGCCAGCAGTTACGGGGCGGATTATAATTCACCCCTCCACTTT,CASSYGADYNSPLHF
TRBV2,many,TRBJ2-4,NA,14,TGTGCCAGCAGTGAAGGTGGTCCGGTAAACATTCAGTACTTC,CASSEGGPVNIQYF
TRBV12-3/TRBV12-4,many,TRBJ2-7,TRBD1,13,TGTGCCAGCAGGACCGACAGGGGATTCGAGCAGTACTTC,CASRTDRGFEQYF
TRBV7-2,NA,TRBJ1-4,TRBD1,16,TGTGCCAGCAGCTTAAACCGACAGGGTAGAAGTCAAAAACTGTTTTTT,CASSLNRQGRSQKLFF
TRBV29-1,NA,TRBJ2-7,TRBD1,13,TGCAGCGCTGGGGGACAGAGCTCCTACGAGCAGTACTTC,CSAGGQSSYEQYF
TRBV29-1,NA,TRBJ2-7,TRBD1,15,TGCAGCGTTGAAGACCAGGGACAGGGCATCCACGAGCAGTACTTC,CSVEDQGQGIHEQYF
TRBV6-5,NA,TRBJ2-5,TRBD2,16,TGTGCCAGCAGCGCGGCTAGCGGGGGCCTCCAAGAGACCCAGTACTTC,CASSAASGGLQETQYF
TRBV12-3/TRBV12-4,NA,TRBJ2-3,TRBD1,15,TGTGCCAGCAGTTCCCCGACAGGGGGTGGGGATACGCAGTATTTT,CASSSPTGGGDTQYF
TRBV29-1,few,TRBJ1-4,NA,13,TGCAGCGTCGAAGAGACAGCTAATGAAAAACTGTTTTTT,CSVEETANEKLFF
TRBV19,many,TRBJ2-3,NA,15,TGTGCCAGCCTAGGGGGGGCTCGGGGCACAGATACGCAGTATTTT,CASLGGARGTDTQYF